The 13 T cell receptor beta chains presented below share a single source sample, sequenced in a study of CD8 T cells in ankylosing spondylitis. Whole-study results and caveats: A motif of roughly 8 highly homologous TCR beta variants was seen as apparently characteristic of ankylosing spondylitis blood.

Antigens for these TCRs are unknown. From the 5' RACE reads, TCRdb called clonotypes with MiXCR, one entry per CDR3 protein. The sample carries hundreds of thousands of distinct CDR3 sequences, about a sixth recorded once. Source material: blood, either unsorted or a sorted T cell fraction (not recorded which). The receptors originated from a male donor with ankylosing spondylitis.

This chain's CDR3 is CASGAGGPYINEQFF. CDR3 DNA sequence: TGTGCCAGCGGCGCGGGGGGGCCTTATATCAATGAGCAGTTCTTC. The chain uses TRBV13 and TRBJ2-1; TRBD2 matches at 9 bases. The ends lost 8 bases at V and 6 bases at J; junction bases unmatched: 11. This CDR3 has 15 residues. Germline values: CDR1 PRHDT, CDR2 FYEKMQ (reference sequence).

On this clonotype itself: Germline is not matched at one junction end, which may reflect a read error. This chain uses TRBV5-1 with TRBJ1-2, with D unclear. The germline V gene encodes CDR1 SGHRS and CDR2 YFSETQ. This CDR3 has 12 amino acids. For the CDR3, the DNA is TGCGCCAGCAGCTTGGAAAACTTTGGCTACACCTTC. It translates to CASSLENFGYTF.

There are many counts of this clonotype. The gene calls are TRBV6-1 and TRBJ2-7; 11 bases align to TRBD2. The CDR3 runs to 14 residues. The V gene end was trimmed by 6 bases and the J gene end by 4 bases; junction bases not matched to a gene: 5. Germline V gene lookup returns CDR1 MNHNS and CDR2 SASEGT. The DNA for the CDR3 is TGTGCCAGCAGCCTGACTAGCGGGAATTACGAGCAGTACTTC. Amino acids: CASSLTSGNYEQYF.

This clonotype has just one count. The genes are TRBV13 and TRBJ2-1; D gene ambiguous. V was trimmed by 4 bases and J by 2 bases, leaving 12 bases between them. Germline V gene lookup returns CDR1 PRHDT and CDR2 FYEKMQ (reference sequence). CDR3 length: 15 residues. CDR3 region: CASSSTQYTYNEQFF. As DNA, the CDR3 is TGTGCCAGCAGCTCAACGCAGTACACCTACAATGAGCAGTTCTTC.

This chain joins TRBV5-1 and TRBJ2-2; the match to TRBD1 covers 8 bases. V dropped 0 bases and J dropped 2; count of bases not matched to a gene: 6. The CDR3 has 17 residues. The germline V gene encodes CDR1 SGHRS and CDR2 YFSETQ. The CDR3 bases are TGCGCCAGCAGCTTGGCGACAGGGGCCGCCAACACCGGGGAGCTGTTTTTT. It yields the protein CASSLATGAANTGELFF.

Concerning this clonotype: This may be a read error: a much more frequent sequence differs by one nucleotide. The genes are TRBV12-3 or TRBV12-4 and TRBJ2-1; no clear D gene. The CDR3 sequence is 13 residues long. Deletions cut 5 bases from V and 15 bases from J, with 20 bases between. The CDR3 spells CASSDNLQRMRFF. CDR3 nucleotide sequence: TGTGCCAGCAGTGACAACCTACAGAGGATGAGGTTCTTC.

This clonotype was picked up a small number of times. This rearrangement joins TRBV11-1 to TRBJ2-7, with 8 bases matching TRBD2. J was trimmed by 6 bases and V by 2 bases; bases with no gene match: 18. Germline V gene sequence: CDR1 SGHAT, CDR2 FQDESV (reference sequence). This CDR3 contains 18 residues. The CDR3 loop is CASSLTSGENVPTGEQYF. The CDR3 nucleotides are TGTGCCAGCAGCTTAACTAGCGGAGAAAACGTTCCTACGGGCGAGCAGTACTTC.

This clonotype was observed many times. V gene TRBV4-1 combines with J gene TRBJ2-1; 10 nucleotides match TRBD2. This CDR3 comprises 14 residues. In germline, CDR1 is MGHRA, CDR2 YSYEKL. V was pared by 1 base and J by 8 bases, with 2 bases of the junction left unmatched. The DNA for the CDR3 is TGCGCCAGCAGCCAAGGAGGGACTAGCGATGAGCAGTTCTTC. The encoded protein is CASSQGGTSDEQFF.

The chain employs TRBV9 and TRBJ2-3; D is possibly TRBD2 (6 bases). From germline, CDR1 is SGDLS and CDR2 YYNGEE. The ends were cut back, 0 bases at V and 0 bases at J, with 11 bases in the middle. The CDR3 has 16 residues. Here the CDR3 reads CASSVGVAVSTDTQYF. The CDR3, as DNA: TGTGCCAGCAGCGTAGGCGTAGCGGTCAGCACAGATACGCAGTATTTT.

The genes are TRBV7-9 and TRBJ2-6; D unclear. Trimming stripped 5 bases from V and 2 bases from J, with 16 bases between. Germline V gene lookup returns CDR1 SEHNR and CDR2 FQNEAQ (reference sequence). This CDR3 has 17 amino acids. This CDR3 is CASSLKRSQTGANVLTF. In DNA form, the CDR3 reads TGTGCCAGCAGCCTGAAGAGGTCACAAACTGGGGCCAACGTCCTGACTTTC.

This chain links TRBV27 with TRBJ2-7, with TRBD2 matching 11 bases. With V trimmed by 6 bases and J by 3 bases, 7 bases remained unmatched. Germline CDR1 reads MNHEY; CDR2 reads SMNVEV (reference sequence). There are 15 residues in the CDR3. CDR3: CASRPTSGDYYEQYF. The CDR3 region has the DNA TGTGCCAGCAGACCGACTAGCGGGGACTACTACGAGCAGTACTTC.

This clonotype turned up a few times. The V gene is TRBV7-9, the J gene TRBJ1-1; tentatively, D is TRBD1 (6 bases). The germline V gene encodes CDR1 SEHNR and CDR2 FQNEAQ (reference sequence). Between the trimmed V and J ends, which lost 4 bases and 1 base, there was a span of 10 bases. This CDR3 is 14 amino acids long. The DNA of the CDR3 is TGTGCCAGCAGCTCGGGACACCAGAACACTGAAGCTTTCTTT. This codes for CASSSGHQNTEAFF.

There are many counts of this clonotype. V and J are TRBV29-1 and TRBJ2-1, with D perhaps TRBD2 (6 bases). Germline V lookup: CDR1 SQVTM, CDR2 ANQGSEA. The length of the CDR3 is 16 residues. Trimming cost V 0 bases and J 6 bases, with 18 bases left between them. The CDR3 is CSVEDLRTTSSNEQFF. The CDR3 coding sequence is TGCAGCGTTGAAGATCTCCGGACTACTAGCAGCAATGAGCAGTTCTTC.